This TCR beta chain derives from a study of Graves' ophthalmopathy and Graves' hyperthyroidism. On the study more broadly: Peripheral blood was obtained at first diagnosis, ahead of any treatment. General study results and limits: Most expanded clonotypes from thyroid (those above 0.001 frequency) were also found in blood.

Patients with other autoimmune diseases, uncontrolled infections, pregnancy or lactation were excluded. Diagnostic conclusions were grounded in clinical symptoms, serum thyroxine, TRAb, thyroid ultrasound and orbital computed tomography. The CDR3 consists of 14 residues. Trimming took 3 bases from V and 2 from J, leaving 11 bases between them. Germline CDR1 reads MDHEN; CDR2 reads SYDVKM. The study amplified TCR beta CDR3 regions using RNA transcripts. HTBI-primed RT-PCR formed the first round, and a multiplex PCR formed the second. MiXCR was run by TCRdb on the multiplex PCR reads, yielding one entry per CDR3 protein. The sample lists tens of thousands of distinct CDR3 sequences, about half occurring once. This clonotype was counted at least ten times. What it binds is unknown.

This chain joins TRBV28 and TRBJ2-7, with D hard to call. This receptor was identified in an adult woman with Graves' ophthalmopathy. The sequenced sample consisted of peripheral blood. The CDR3: CASSFPTRTYEQYF. Here the CDR3 DNA reads TGTGCCAGCAGTTTCCCGACAAGGACCTACGAGCAGTACTTC. The full variable domain, completed using reference TRBV28 and TRBJ2-7, is DVKVTQSSRYLVKRTGEKVFLECVQDMDHENMFWYRQDPGLGLRLIYFSYDVKMKEKGDIPEGYSVSREKKERFSLILESASTNQTSMYLCASSFPTRTYEQYFGPGTRLTVT.